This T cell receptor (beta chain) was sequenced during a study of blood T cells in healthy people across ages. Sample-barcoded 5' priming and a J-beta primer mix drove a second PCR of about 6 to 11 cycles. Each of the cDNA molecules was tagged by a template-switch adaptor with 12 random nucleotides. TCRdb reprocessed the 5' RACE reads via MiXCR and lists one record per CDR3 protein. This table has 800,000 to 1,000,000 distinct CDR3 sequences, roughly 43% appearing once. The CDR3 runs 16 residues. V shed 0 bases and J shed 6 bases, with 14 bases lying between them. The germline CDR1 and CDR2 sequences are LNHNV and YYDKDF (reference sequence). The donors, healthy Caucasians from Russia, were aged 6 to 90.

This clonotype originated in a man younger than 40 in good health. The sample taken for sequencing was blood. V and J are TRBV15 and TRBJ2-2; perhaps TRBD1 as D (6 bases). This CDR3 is CATSRDNRAIAGELFF. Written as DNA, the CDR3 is TGTGCCACCAGCAGAGATAACAGGGCTATCGCCGGGGAGCTGTTTTTT.